A selection of T cell receptor beta chains follows, all from one sample in a study of blood T cell repertoires in COVID-19. Profiled with immunoSEQ multiplex PCR; TCRdb holds only in-frame clones, not every one. The table has 190,000 or so clones, about 89% seen once. Sequencing was performed on peripheral blood. These receptor sequences come from a man aged 35 to 55 with active or convalescent COVID-19. Both conserved end residues are part of each CDR3. D genes are given only for firm matches. Expanded clones are given a class, and other clones once, few, many or no size at all.

D gene	CDR3 length	clone size	V gene	J gene	CDR3 DNA	CDR3 protein
TRBD1	13	NA	TRBV6-5	TRBJ1-5	TGTGCCAGCAAAGGGACAGCAAATCAGCCCCAGCATTTT	CASKGTANQPQHF
NA	10	NA	TRBV29-1	TRBJ1-2	TGCAGCGTCGATCAGGGTCAACACACCTTC	CSVDQGQHTF
TRBD1	16	NA	TRBV4-1	TRBJ2-5	TGCGCCAGCAGCCTCCTCAGACCGGGACAGAAAGAGACCCAGTACTTC	CASSLLRPGQKETQYF
NA	13	NA	TRBV5-6	TRBJ1-2	TGTGCCAGCAGCGCGGGAAGGGACTATGGCTACACCTTC	CASSAGRDYGYTF
NA	16	NA	TRBV6-4	TRBJ1-2	TGTGCCAGCAGTGACTCGGAAGCCGGACAGTGGTCGGGCTACACCTTC	CASSDSEAGQWSGYTF
NA	12	NA	TRBV13	TRBJ2-5	TGTGCCAGCAGCAAAAATCTGGAGACCCAGTACTTC	CASSKNLETQYF
NA	13	NA	TRBV19	TRBJ1-5	TGTGCCAGTAGTCCTACTTACAATCAGCCCCAGCATTTT	CASSPTYNQPQHF
NA	14	once	TRBV6-5	TRBJ1-3	TGTGCCAGCAGCCGGGCGGGGGGTGGAAACACCATATATTTT	CASSRAGGGNTIYF
NA	16	NA	TRBV3-1/TRBV3-2	TRBJ1-2	TGTGCCAGCAGCCAAGATCTCGCAGGGAATCACTATGGCTACACCTTC	CASSQDLAGNHYGYTF
TRBD1	13	NA	TRBV7-3	TRBJ1-4	TGTGCCAGCAGCCGTGACAGGGCTGAAAAACTGTTTTTT	CASSRDRAEKLFF
NA	17	NA	TRBV27	TRBJ1-3	TGTGCCAGCAGTTTATCGAGTATTCCCAACTCTGGAAACACCATATATTTT	CASSLSSIPNSGNTIYF
TRBD1	16	NA	TRBV4-3	TRBJ2-7	TGCGCCAGCAGCCAAACCGACAGGGACGACCCGGGGGAGCAGTACTTC	CASSQTDRDDPGEQYF
NA	14	NA	TRBV2	TRBJ1-1	TGTGCCAGCAGTGAAATAGACAGCAACACTGAAGCTTTCTTT	CASSEIDSNTEAFF
TRBD1	16	NA	TRBV5-6	TRBJ1-3	TGTGCCAGCAGCACACCGGGACAGGGAAGTGGAAACACCATATATTTT	CASSTPGQGSGNTIYF
TRBD1	13	NA	TRBV30	TRBJ1-6	TGTGCCTGGGAGACAGGGCCCAATTCACCCCTCCACTTT	CAWETGPNSPLHF
TRBD2	11	NA	TRBV7-2	TRBJ2-1	TGTGCCAGCAGCCGGGGGGGTGAGCAGTTCTTC	CASSRGGEQFF
TRBD1	16	NA	TRBV4-1	TRBJ1-2	TGCGCCAGCAGCCAGGGCCCTCTGACAGGGCCGGCTGGCTACACCTTC	CASSQGPLTGPAGYTF
NA	13	NA	TRBV9	TRBJ2-7	TGTGCCAGCAGCGTAGCGGAGGGCTACGAGCAGTACTTC	CASSVAEGYEQYF
TRBD2	16	NA	TRBV6-5	TRBJ2-3	TGTGCCAGCAGTTACCGGGCGGGGGGCTACACAGATACGCAGTATTTT	CASSYRAGGYTDTQYF
TRBD2	15	NA	TRBV7-2	TRBJ2-1	TGTGCCAGCAGCTTAGGACGGAGCGGGGACAATGAGCAGTTCTTC	CASSLGRSGDNEQFF
TRBD1	15	NA	TRBV5-1	TRBJ1-1	TGCGCCAGCAGCATCAGACAGGGTCCGGCCACTGAAGCTTTCTTT	CASSIRQGPATEAFF
NA	17	NA	TRBV7-6	TRBJ1-3	TGTGCCAGCAGCCAAGGATCAGGGTTAAGCTCTGGAAACACCATATATTTT	CASSQGSGLSSGNTIYF
NA	13	NA	TRBV28	TRBJ1-3	TGTGCCAGCAGCTATACCTCTGGAAACACCATATATTTT	CASSYTSGNTIYF
NA	14	NA	TRBV6-5	TRBJ1-3	TGTGCCAGCGTGACCGACAGTTCTGGAAACACCATATATTTT	CASVTDSSGNTIYF
NA	16	NA	TRBV7-9	TRBJ1-2	TGTGCCAGCAGCTTCGGAGTCGGCAGGGTGGACTATGGCTACACCTTC	CASSFGVGRVDYGYTF
NA	15	NA	TRBV7-2	TRBJ2-7	TGTGCCAGCAGCCGGACTTCAGGTCCCTCCTACGAGCAGTACTTC	CASSRTSGPSYEQYF
NA	16	many	TRBV10-1	TRBJ2-6	TGCGCCAGCAGTGCAGGGTCGGGCTCTGGGGCCAACGTCCTGACTTTC	CASSAGSGSGANVLTF
TRBD1	15	NA	TRBV11-2	TRBJ1-2	TGTGCCAGCAGCCCTAACACGGGACAGGGTTATGGCTACACCTTC	CASSPNTGQGYGYTF
NA	15	NA	TRBV5-1	TRBJ1-5	TGCGCCAGCAGCTGGGGTAGCGATAGCAATCAGCCCCAGCATTTT	CASSWGSDSNQPQHF
TRBD2	15	NA	TRBV6-5	TRBJ2-7	TGTGCCAGCAGTCAGCTGGCGGGGGGACCCTACGAGCAGTACTTC	CASSQLAGGPYEQYF
NA	13	NA	TRBV7-2	TRBJ1-2	TGTGCCAGCAGCTTAGGGGGCGGCTATGGCTACACCTTC	CASSLGGGYGYTF
NA	13	NA	TRBV28	TRBJ1-3	TGTGCCAGCAGTTTTCAGGGAAGAAACACCATATATTTT	CASSFQGRNTIYF
TRBD1	18	NA	TRBV27	TRBJ2-4	TGTGCCAGCAGTTTACATAAGGGACAGGGAGGGGGAGAAGACATTCAGTACTTC	CASSLHKGQGGGEDIQYF
NA	15	NA	TRBV7-9	TRBJ1-2	TGTGCCAGCAGCTCGGCGGGGGGCCCATATAATGGCTACACCTTC	CASSSAGGPYNGYTF
NA	13	NA	TRBV10-3	TRBJ1-3	TGTGCCATCAGCACAGGAGCAGGAAACACCATATATTTT	CAISTGAGNTIYF
TRBD1	14	NA	TRBV5-1	TRBJ1-2	TGCGCCAGCAGGGACACAGGGGGTGGCTATGGCTACACCTTC	CASRDTGGGYGYTF
NA	14	NA	TRBV6-6	TRBJ2-7	TGTGCCAGCGCCGGCGGTTTTCGGACCTACGAGCAGTACTTC	CASAGGFRTYEQYF
NA	13	NA	TRBV30	TRBJ2-7	TGTGCCTGGGACTTTGGGGGGTCCTACGAGCAGTACTTC	CAWDFGGSYEQYF
NA	14	NA	TRBV30	TRBJ1-2	TGTGCCTGGAGTGTTGGAGGGACTACTATTGGCTACACCTTC	CAWSVGGTTIGYTF
TRBD1	15	NA	TRBV14	TRBJ2-7	TGTGCCAGCAGCCCGGGCCAGGGGGCGTTATACGAGCAGTACTTC	CASSPGQGALYEQYF
TRBD1	13	NA	TRBV19	TRBJ1-4	TGTGCCAGTTCGGACAGGGGACTTGAAAAACTGTTTTTT	CASSDRGLEKLFF
NA	13	NA	TRBV12-3/TRBV12-4	TRBJ1-2	TGTGCCAGCAGTTTAGTGCAGGACTATGGCTACACCTTC	CASSLVQDYGYTF
TRBD1	13	NA	TRBV11-2	TRBJ1-2	TGTGCCAGCAGCTCCGGGACAGCTTATGGCTACACCTTC	CASSSGTAYGYTF
NA	14	NA	TRBV5-6	TRBJ1-1	TGTGCCAGCATGCCTACAGGGAGGAACACTGAAGCTTTCTTT	CASMPTGRNTEAFF
TRBD1	17	NA	TRBV6-1	TRBJ1-6	TGTGCCAGCAGTGAATTGAGGACAGGGCGGAGTAGTTCACCCCTCCACTTT	CASSELRTGRSSSPLHF
NA	13	NA	TRBV27	TRBJ1-2	TGTGCCAGCAGTCCGAAAATCGGCTATGGCTACACCTTC	CASSPKIGYGYTF
TRBD1	13	few	TRBV12-3/TRBV12-4	TRBJ1-1	TGTGCCAGCAGTAGGACAGGAAACACTGAAGCTTTCTTT	CASSRTGNTEAFF
NA	16	NA	TRBV6-2/TRBV6-3	TRBJ2-3	TGTGCCAGCAGTTACTCGTTGCGGGGGCCGGCGGGTACGCAGTATTTT	CASSYSLRGPAGTQYF
NA	13	NA	TRBV10-2	TRBJ2-1	TGCGCCAGCACAGGACAGTTGATGAATGAGCAGTTCTTC	CASTGQLMNEQFF
NA	13	few	TRBV6-2/TRBV6-3	TRBJ1-1	TGTGCCAGCAGCGACAGAGAAACCGCTGAAGCTTTCTTT	CASSDRETAEAFF
NA	15	NA	TRBV14	TRBJ2-4	TGTGCCAGCAGCCAAACTCGGGGAGCCAAAAACATTCAGTACTTC	CASSQTRGAKNIQYF
NA	15	NA	TRBV11-2	TRBJ1-1	TGTGCCAGCAGCTTAGTTCAGGGGCCGAACACTGAAGCTTTCTTT	CASSLVQGPNTEAFF
NA	13	NA	TRBV12-3/TRBV12-4	TRBJ1-2	TGTGCCAGCAGTGCCCGGACAGCTTATGGCTACACCTTC	CASSARTAYGYTF
NA	13	NA	TRBV6-5	TRBJ1-1	TGTGCCAGCAGTTACTCCCCGGTCACTGAAGCTTTCTTT	CASSYSPVTEAFF
NA	17	NA	TRBV10-3	TRBJ2-7	TGTGCCATCGCAGCTAGCGCCAAAGCTATCCTTTCGGACGAGCAGTACTTC	CAIAASAKAILSDEQYF